This TCR beta chain was recovered during a study of cytomegalovirus exposure and HLA in healthy donors. The germline gives CDR1 MNHEY, CDR2 SVGAGI. Trimming stripped 6 bases from V and 0 bases from J, with 9 bases between. There are 14 residues in the CDR3. Notes on this clone: The antigen remains unidentified.

Vbeta (60) and Jbeta (13) primers were used in the PCR. TCRdb keeps only in-frame clones here, not all; method: immunoSEQ multiplex PCR. The sample lists 200,000 to 250,000 clones, approximately 81% occurring once. Study results and caveats: The productive fraction for most TCR beta V segments was about 87% or about 30% in an earlier analysis.

The chain links TRBV6-5 to TRBJ2-1; possibly TRBD1 for D (6 bases). This receptor was identified in an older woman in good health and CMV-seropositive. Sequencing used PBMCs. CDR3 loop: CASSRTDSYNEQFF. The DNA for the CDR3 is TGTGCCAGCAGCCGGACAGACTCCTACAATGAGCAGTTCTTC.